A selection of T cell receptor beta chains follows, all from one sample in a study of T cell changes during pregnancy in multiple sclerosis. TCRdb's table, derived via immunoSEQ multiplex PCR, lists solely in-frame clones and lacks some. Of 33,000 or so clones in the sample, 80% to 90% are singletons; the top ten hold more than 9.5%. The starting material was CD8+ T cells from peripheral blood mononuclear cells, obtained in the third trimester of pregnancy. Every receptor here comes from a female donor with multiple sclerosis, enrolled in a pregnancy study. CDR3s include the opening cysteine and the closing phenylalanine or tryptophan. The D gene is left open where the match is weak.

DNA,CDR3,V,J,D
TGTGCCAGCAGCCCGGGGACAGGGACCAGGGACTTCTACTACGAGCAGTACTTC,CASSPGTGTRDFYYEQYF,TRBV5-6,TRBJ2-7,TRBD1
TGTGCCAGCAGCGCTATCGACAGGGCATACACTGAAGCTTTCTTT,CASSAIDRAYTEAFF,TRBV9,TRBJ1-1,TRBD1
TGTGCCAGCAGTGGGGACAGCTACTATGGCTACACCTTC,CASSGDSYYGYTF,TRBV27,TRBJ1-2,TRBD1
TGTGCCACCGAAATCTACGGTGAGCAGTTCTTC,CATEIYGEQFF,TRBV15,TRBJ2-1,.
TGCGCCAGCAGCCTTGACAGAACTGAAGCTTTCTTT,CASSLDRTEAFF,TRBV5-1,TRBJ1-1,.
TGTGCCAGCTTTGGAGGGATCCACGAGCAGTACTTC,CASFGGIHEQYF,TRBV2,TRBJ2-7,.
TGTGCCAGCAGCCCGACTAGCGGCGGACCCAATGAGCAGTTCTTC,CASSPTSGGPNEQFF,TRBV7-9,TRBJ2-1,TRBD2
TGTGCCAGCAGTTCTCGACAGGGGGCCAACTATGGCTACACCTTC,CASSSRQGANYGYTF,TRBV27,TRBJ1-2,TRBD1
TGCGCCAGCAGCTTCGGGACAGGGTCCTACGAGCAGTACTTC,CASSFGTGSYEQYF,TRBV5-1,TRBJ2-7,TRBD1
TGTGCCAGTAGTATAGCAGCTCGACGGGGTGAAAAACTGTTTTTT,CASSIAARRGEKLFF,TRBV19,TRBJ1-4,.